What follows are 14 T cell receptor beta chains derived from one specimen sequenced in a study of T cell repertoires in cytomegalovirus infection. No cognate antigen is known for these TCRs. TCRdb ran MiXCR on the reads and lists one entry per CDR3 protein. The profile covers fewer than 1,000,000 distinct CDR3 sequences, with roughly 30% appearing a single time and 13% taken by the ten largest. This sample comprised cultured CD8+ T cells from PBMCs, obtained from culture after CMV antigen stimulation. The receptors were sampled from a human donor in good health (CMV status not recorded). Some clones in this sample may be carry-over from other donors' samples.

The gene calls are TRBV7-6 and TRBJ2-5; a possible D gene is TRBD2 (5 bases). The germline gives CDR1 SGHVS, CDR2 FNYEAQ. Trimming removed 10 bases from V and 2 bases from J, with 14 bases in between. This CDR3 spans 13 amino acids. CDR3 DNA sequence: TGTGCCAACAGTCCCGGGAATCAAGAGACCCAGTACTTC. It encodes CANSPGNQETQYF.

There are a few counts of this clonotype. This chain's CDR3 is CANYRPGTEAFF. The DNA for the CDR3 is TGTGCCAACTACAGGCCGGGCACTGAAGCTTTCTTT. The chain combines TRBV12-3 or TRBV12-4 with TRBJ1-1; D possibly corresponds to TRBD1 (5 bases). This CDR3 has 12 amino acids. V gave up 10 bases and J gave up 4 bases, with 13 bases separating them.

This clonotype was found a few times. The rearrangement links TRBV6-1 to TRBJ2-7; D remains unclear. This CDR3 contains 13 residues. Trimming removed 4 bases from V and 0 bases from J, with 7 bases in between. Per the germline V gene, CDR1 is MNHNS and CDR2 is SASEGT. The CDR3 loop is CASSVAFSYEQYF. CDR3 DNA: TGTGCCAGCAGTGTGGCGTTCTCCTACGAGCAGTACTTC.

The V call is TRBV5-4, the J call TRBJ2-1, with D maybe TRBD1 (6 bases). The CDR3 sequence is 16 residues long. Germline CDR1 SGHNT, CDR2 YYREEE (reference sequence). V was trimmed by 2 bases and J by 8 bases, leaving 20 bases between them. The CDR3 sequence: CASSLWDKGLGDEQFF. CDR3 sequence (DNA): TGTGCCAGCAGCTTATGGGACAAAGGTTTAGGAGATGAGCAGTTCTTC. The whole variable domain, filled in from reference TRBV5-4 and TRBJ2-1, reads ETGVTQSPTHLIKTRGQQVTLRCSSQSGHNTVSWYQQALGQGPQFIFQYYREEENGRGNFPPRFSGLQFPNYSSELNVNALELDDSALYLCASSLWDKGLGDEQFFGPGTRLTVL.

For the CDR3, the DNA is TGTGCCAGCAGCCACACCAATGCGAGCTTTGGGAAAGAGACCCAGTACTTC. Encoded protein: CASSHTNASFGKETQYF. The rearrangement joins TRBV6-8 to TRBJ2-5; D remains ambiguous. V lost 6 bases and J 3 bases, leaving 23 bases between the germline ends. This CDR3 contains 17 residues. Germline V gene data show CDR1 as MNHGY and CDR2 as SAAAGT.

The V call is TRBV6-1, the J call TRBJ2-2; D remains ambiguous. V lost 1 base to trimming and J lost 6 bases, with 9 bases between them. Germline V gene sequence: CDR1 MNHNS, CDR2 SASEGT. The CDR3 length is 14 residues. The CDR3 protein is CASSEGPRAGELFF. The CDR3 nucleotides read TGTGCCAGCAGTGAAGGGCCCCGGGCCGGGGAGCTGTTTTTT.

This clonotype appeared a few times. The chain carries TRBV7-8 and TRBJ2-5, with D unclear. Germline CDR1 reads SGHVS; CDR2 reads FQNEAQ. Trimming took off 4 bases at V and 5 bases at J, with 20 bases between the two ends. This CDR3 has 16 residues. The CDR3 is CASSSSSVEARETQYF. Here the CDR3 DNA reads TGTGCCAGCAGCTCATCCTCCGTCGAGGCGAGGGAGACCCAGTACTTC.

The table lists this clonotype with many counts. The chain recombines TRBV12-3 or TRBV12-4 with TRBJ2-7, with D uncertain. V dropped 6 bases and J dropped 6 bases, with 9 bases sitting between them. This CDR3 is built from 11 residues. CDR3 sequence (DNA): TGTGCCAGCAGCTCGGCAGGCGAGCAGTACTTC. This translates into CASSSAGEQYF.

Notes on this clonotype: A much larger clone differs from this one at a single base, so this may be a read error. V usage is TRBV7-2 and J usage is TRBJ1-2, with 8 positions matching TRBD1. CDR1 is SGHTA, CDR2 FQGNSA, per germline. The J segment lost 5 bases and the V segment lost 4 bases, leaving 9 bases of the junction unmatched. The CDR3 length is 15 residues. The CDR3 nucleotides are TGTGCCAGCAGCTATTGGTCAGGGGGCGTTTATGGCTACACCTTC. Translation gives CASSYWSGGVYGYTF.

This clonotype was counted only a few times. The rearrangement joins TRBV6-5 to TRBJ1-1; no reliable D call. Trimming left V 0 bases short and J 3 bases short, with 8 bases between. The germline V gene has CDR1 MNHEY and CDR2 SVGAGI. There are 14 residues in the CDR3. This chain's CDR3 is CASSYSRVDTEAFF. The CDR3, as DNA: TGTGCCAGCAGTTACTCTAGGGTTGACACTGAAGCTTTCTTT.

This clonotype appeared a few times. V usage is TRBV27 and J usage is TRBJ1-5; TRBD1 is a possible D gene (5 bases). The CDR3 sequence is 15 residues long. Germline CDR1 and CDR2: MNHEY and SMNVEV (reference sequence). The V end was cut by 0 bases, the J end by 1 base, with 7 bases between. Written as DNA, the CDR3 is TGTGCCAGCAGTTTATCCAGGGCCAGCAATCAGCCCCAGCATTTT. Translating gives CASSLSRASNQPQHF.

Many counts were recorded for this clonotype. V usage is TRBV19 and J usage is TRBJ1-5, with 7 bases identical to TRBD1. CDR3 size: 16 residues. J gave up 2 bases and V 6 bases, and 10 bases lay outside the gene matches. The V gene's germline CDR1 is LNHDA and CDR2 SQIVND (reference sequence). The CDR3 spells CASRTNRGFGNQPQHF. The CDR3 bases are TGTGCCAGTAGGACCAACAGGGGTTTCGGCAATCAGCCCCAGCATTTT.

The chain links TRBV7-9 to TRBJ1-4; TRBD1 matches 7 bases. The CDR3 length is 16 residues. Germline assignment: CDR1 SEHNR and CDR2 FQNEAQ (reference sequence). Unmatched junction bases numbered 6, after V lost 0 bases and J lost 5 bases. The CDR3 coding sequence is TGTGCCAGCAGCTTAGCTCGGGACAGCAGGAATGAAAAACTGTTTTTT. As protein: CASSLARDSRNEKLFF.

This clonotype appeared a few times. DNA for the CDR3: TGTGCCAGCTCACCGGACAGGGACTGGGGCGAGCAGTACGTC. Translation: CASSPDRDWGEQYV. The chain has TRBV18 and TRBJ2-7; 8 bases line up with TRBD1. The V and J ends lost 3 bases and 6 bases, in that order; junction bases with no gene match: 7. This CDR3 is 14 amino acids long. Germline lookup yields CDR1 KGHSH and CDR2 LQKENI.